This T cell receptor (beta chain) was obtained from a study of identical twins. Broader study findings: Insertions were reduced in abundant cord blood beta clonotypes but not in memory repertoires. Conclusions rested on cross-sectional statistics rather than following the same donors. There was more out-of-frame TCR alpha sharing in monozygotic twins than models estimated.

In germline, CDR1 is SGHRS, CDR2 YFSETQ. Between the trimmed V and J ends, which lost 5 bases and 6 bases, there was a span of 9 bases. This CDR3 spans 12 amino acids. Template switching added a universal primer site, and cDNA bore unique molecular identifiers. In TCRdb, the 5' RACE reads were re-called with MiXCR into one record per CDR3 protein. The sample records a few hundred thousand distinct CDR3 sequences, about 18% being singletons. Note on this clonotype: Its target is not known.

The chain couples TRBV5-1 to TRBJ2-1; either TRBD1 or TRBD2 may fit D (5 bases each). This receptor was obtained from a man between 45 and 60 years old in good health. Sequencing was done on a sample of naive T cells sorted from blood. The CDR3 sequence is CASSRDANEQFF. Here the CDR3 DNA reads TGCGCCAGCAGTCGGGACGCCAATGAGCAGTTCTTC. The full variable domain, with the rest looked up from reference TRBV5-1 and TRBJ2-1, is KAGVTQTPRYLIKTRGQQVTLSCSPISGHRSVSWYQQTPGQGLQFLFEYFSETQRNKGNFPGRFSGRQFSNSRSEMNVSTLELGDSALYLCASSRDANEQFFGPGTRLTVL.